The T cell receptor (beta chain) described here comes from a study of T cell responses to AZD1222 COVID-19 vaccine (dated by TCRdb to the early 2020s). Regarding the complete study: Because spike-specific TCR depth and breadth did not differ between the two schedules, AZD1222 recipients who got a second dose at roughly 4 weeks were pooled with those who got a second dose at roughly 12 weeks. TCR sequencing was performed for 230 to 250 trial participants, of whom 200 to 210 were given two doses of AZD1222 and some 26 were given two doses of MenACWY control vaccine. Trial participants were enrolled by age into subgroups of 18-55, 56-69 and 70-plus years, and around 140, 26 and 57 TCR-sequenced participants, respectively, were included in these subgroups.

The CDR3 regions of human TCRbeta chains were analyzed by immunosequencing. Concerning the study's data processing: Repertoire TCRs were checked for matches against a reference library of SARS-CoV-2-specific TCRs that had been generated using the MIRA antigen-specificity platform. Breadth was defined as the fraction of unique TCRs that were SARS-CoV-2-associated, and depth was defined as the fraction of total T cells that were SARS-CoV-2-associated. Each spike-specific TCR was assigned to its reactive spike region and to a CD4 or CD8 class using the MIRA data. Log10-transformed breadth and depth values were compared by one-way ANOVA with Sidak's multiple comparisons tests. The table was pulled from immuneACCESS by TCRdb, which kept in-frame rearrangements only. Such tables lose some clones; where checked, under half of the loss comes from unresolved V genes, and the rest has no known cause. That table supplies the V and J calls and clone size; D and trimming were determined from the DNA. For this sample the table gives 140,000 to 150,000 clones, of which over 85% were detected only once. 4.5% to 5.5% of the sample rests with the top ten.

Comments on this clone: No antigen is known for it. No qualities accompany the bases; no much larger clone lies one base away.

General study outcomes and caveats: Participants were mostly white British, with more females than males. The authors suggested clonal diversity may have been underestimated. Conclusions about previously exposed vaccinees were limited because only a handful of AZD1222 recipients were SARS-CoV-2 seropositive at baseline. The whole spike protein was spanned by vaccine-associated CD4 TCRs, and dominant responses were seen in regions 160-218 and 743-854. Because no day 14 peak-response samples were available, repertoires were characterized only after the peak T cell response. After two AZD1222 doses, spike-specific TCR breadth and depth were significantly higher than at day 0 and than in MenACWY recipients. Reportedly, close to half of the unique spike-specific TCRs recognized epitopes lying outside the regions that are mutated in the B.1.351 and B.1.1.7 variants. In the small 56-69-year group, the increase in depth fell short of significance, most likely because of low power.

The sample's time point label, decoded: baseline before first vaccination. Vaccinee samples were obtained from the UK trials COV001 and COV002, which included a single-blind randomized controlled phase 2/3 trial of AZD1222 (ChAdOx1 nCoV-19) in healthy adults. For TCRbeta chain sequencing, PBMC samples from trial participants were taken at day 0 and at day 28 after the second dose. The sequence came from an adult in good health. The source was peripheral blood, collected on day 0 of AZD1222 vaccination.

The CDR3 is CAWSVRLREGGDTQYF. The DNA sequence is TGTGCCTGGAGTGTAAGGCTTAGGGAGGGAGGGGATACGCAGTATTTT. Recombination connected TRBV30 to TRBJ2-3; 7 middle bases align to TRBD2. CDR3 length: 16 amino acids, cysteine to phenylalanine. This entry keeps only the CDR3 DNA: 48 bases, framed from base 1. Ends trimmed: V by 0 bases, J by 6 bases; bases unmatched to a gene: 12. CDR1 and CDR2 are read off the germline V gene (reference sequence) as GTSNPN and SVGIG.